These 15 T cell receptor beta chains originate from one sample sequenced in a study of T-cell reconstitution after alpha-beta-depleted transplantation in children. TCRbeta library preparation incorporated unique molecular identifiers. Each CDR3 protein is one row after TCRdb ran MiXCR on the PCR reads. Among fewer than 400,000 distinct CDR3 sequences listed, roughly 21% were seen once. The starting material was PBMCs, mostly from graft donor cells, obtained 180 days after TCRalphabeta/CD19-depleted stem cell transplant. These receptors originate from a male patient aged 10 to 17 who had a stem cell transplant for acute lymphoblastic leukemia, so the T cells may come from the graft donor.

This clonotype came up once. The rearrangement joins TRBV13 to TRBJ2-3; a weak D match, TRBD2 (5 bases). Germline V gene lookup returns CDR1 PRHDT and CDR2 FYEKMQ (reference sequence). This CDR3 contains 16 residues. V was clipped by 2 bases and J by 2 bases, with 14 bases between them. This CDR3 reads CASSLSAAEVTDTQYF. DNA for the CDR3: TGTGCCAGCAGCTTATCGGCAGCGGAGGTCACAGATACGCAGTATTTT. Drawing the rest from reference TRBV13 and TRBJ2-3, the complete variable domain is AAGVIQSPRHLIKEKRETATLKCYPIPRHDTVYWYQQGPGQDPQFLISFYEKMQSDKGSIPDRFSAQQFSDYHSELNMSSLELGDSALYFCASSLSAAEVTDTQYFGPGTRLTVL.

This clonotype was seen more than once but under ten times. The chain links TRBV3-1 to TRBJ1-4, with D tentatively TRBD1 (5 bases). Between the trimmed V and J ends, which lost 0 bases and 5 bases, there was a span of 13 bases. The CDR3 extends over 16 amino acids. CDR1 and CDR2 (germline): LGHDT, YNNKEL (reference sequence). DNA for the CDR3: TGTGCCAGCAGCCAAGATGGATCGGGGCCGAATGAAAAACTGTTTTTT. It codes for CASSQDGSGPNEKLFF.

The genes are TRBV20-1 and TRBJ2-7; D unclear. Germline lookup yields CDR1 DFQATT and CDR2 SNEGSKA (reference sequence). Trimming took off 6 bases at V and 4 bases at J, with 19 bases between the two ends. CDR3 length: 14 amino acids. The chain's CDR3 is CSATQPGSSYEQYF. As DNA, the CDR3 is TGCAGTGCAACCCAACCCGGGTCCTCTTACGAGCAGTACTTC.

The rearrangement uses TRBV14 and TRBJ2-1, with D possibly being TRBD2 (5 bases). Trimming left V 4 bases short and J 0 bases short, with 13 bases between. CDR3 size: 16 residues. Germline V gene sequence: CDR1 SGHDN, CDR2 FVKESK. In DNA, the CDR3 is TGTGCCAGCAGCCCTCCTCGGACTTTCTCCTACAATGAGCAGTTCTTC. This sequence encodes CASSPPRTFSYNEQFF.

This clonotype has more than one count but fewer than ten. This rearrangement joins TRBV20-1 to TRBJ1-1; D is uncertain. Germline values: CDR1 DFQATT, CDR2 SNEGSKA (reference sequence). This CDR3 comprises 15 residues. V was pared by 0 bases and J by 4 bases, with 15 bases between. The DNA of the CDR3 is TGCAGTGCTAGAGATCTGAGAGCCCCGGGCACTGAAGCTTTCTTT. As protein: CSARDLRAPGTEAFF.

This clonotype was observed a few times. CDR3 amino acids: CASSQETSRYATDTQYF. Written as DNA, the CDR3 is TGTGCCAGCAGCCAAGAGACTAGCAGATACGCCACAGATACGCAGTATTTT. The chain employs TRBV4-2 and TRBJ2-3; 7 bases align to TRBD2. The length of the CDR3 is 17 residues. Germline assignment: CDR1 LGHNA and CDR2 YNFKEQ. Unmatched junction bases numbered 8, after V lost 0 bases and J lost 2 bases.

V and J are TRBV7-8 and TRBJ2-5; D call uncertain. Deletions cut 2 bases from V and 5 bases from J, with 18 bases between. The CDR3 contains 16 residues. The germline CDR1 and CDR2 sequences are SGHVS and FQNEAQ. CDR3 nucleotide sequence: TGTGCCAGCAGCTTAAAGGGATCAAGGAATTACGAGACCCAGTACTTC. Protein: CASSLKGSRNYETQYF. The variable domain in full, completed from reference TRBV7-8 and TRBJ2-5, reads GAGVSQSPRYKVAKRGQDVALRCDPISGHVSLFWYQQALGQGPEFLTYFQNEAQLDKSGLPSDRFFAERPEGSVSTLKIQRTQQEDSAVYLCASSLKGSRNYETQYFGPGTRLLVL.

This sequence joins TRBV4-1 and TRBJ2-3; 10 bases map to TRBD2. This CDR3 contains 16 residues. V lost 3 bases, J lost 3 bases, and 6 bases stayed unmatched. Looked up from germline, CDR1 is MGHRA and CDR2 is YSYEKL. CDR3 loop: CASSQGSGRGTDTQYF. The CDR3 bases are TGCGCCAGCAGCCAGGGGAGCGGGAGGGGGACAGATACGCAGTATTTT.

In its sample, this clonotype was seen once. This chain connects TRBV12-3 or TRBV12-4 to TRBJ1-2; 9 bases map to TRBD1. J gave up 8 bases and V 2 bases, and 21 bases lay outside the gene matches. This CDR3 region has 19 residues. In nucleotides, the CDR3 is TGTGCCAGCAGTTTAAAAGGGTCTAGGACAGGGGCCCCCCCACTGGGCTACACCTTC. Its protein product is CASSLKGSRTGAPPLGYTF.

The V and J genes are TRBV28 and TRBJ2-7, with D perhaps TRBD1 or TRBD2 (5 bases each). Germline CDR1 and CDR2: MDHEN and SYDVKM. The CDR3 totals 17 residues. Trimming removed 3 bases at V and 3 bases at J, with 21 bases between. In nucleotides, the CDR3 is TGTGCCAGCAGTTTTGGGTCCGGGACGCCGAAGTTCTACGAGCAGTACTTC. Its translation: CASSFGSGTPKFYEQYF.

The gene calls are TRBV27 and TRBJ1-1, with 8 positions matching TRBD1. V was clipped by 5 bases and J by 4 bases; unmatched bases: 9. This CDR3 has 15 residues. Germline CDR1 MNHEY, CDR2 SMNVEV (reference sequence). CDR3 loop: CASSSKGTGGTEAFF. The DNA for the CDR3 is TGTGCCAGCAGTAGTAAGGGTACAGGGGGCACTGAAGCTTTCTTT.

This clonotype was detected a few times. The CDR3 region is CASTLETPNNEQFF. CDR3 DNA: TGTGCCAGCACCCTCGAGACGCCGAACAATGAGCAGTTCTTC. This sequence joins TRBV6-1 and TRBJ2-1; D remains ambiguous. The CDR3 runs to 14 residues. Trimming left V 7 bases short and J 5 bases short, with 15 bases between. Per germline, CDR1 MNHNS and CDR2 SASEGT.

The gene calls are TRBV27 and TRBJ2-7, with unresolved D. Trimming shortened V by 1 base and J by 6 bases, and 4 bases separated the two germline ends. The CDR3 has 11 amino acids. Germline V gene lookup returns CDR1 MNHEY and CDR2 SMNVEV (reference sequence). The CDR3 loop reads CASSLYGEQYF. For the CDR3, the DNA is TGTGCCAGCAGTTTATATGGCGAGCAGTACTTC.

This clonotype appeared a few times. The chain recombines TRBV4-2 with TRBJ2-7, with D maybe TRBD1 (6 bases). The CDR3 covers 15 residues. The germline V gene encodes CDR1 LGHNA and CDR2 YNFKEQ. The V end lost 5 bases, the J end lost 2 bases, and 16 bases lay between the germline ends. CDR3 amino acids: CASSKQGMGPYEQYF. CDR3 sequence (DNA): TGTGCCAGCAGCAAGCAGGGGATGGGGCCCTACGAGCAGTACTTC.

Points on this clonotype: The CDR3 end shows no conserved phenylalanine or tryptophan, and so a read error is likely. It is unclear where the CDR3 begins or ends on the DNA, so no DNA is shown, and the CDR3 is as TCRdb lists it. The rearrangement links TRBV12-3 or TRBV12-4 to TRBJ2-5; TRBD1, the D gene given by the table, was not confirmed from the DNA. Termini included, the CDR3 measures 12 amino acids. This CDR3 is CASSLGGGPRSV.